The T cell receptor (beta chain) under discussion was sequenced for a study of T cell responses to AZD1222 COVID-19 vaccine. The germline V gene encodes CDR1 SEHNR and CDR2 FQNEAQ (reference sequence). The CDR3 is 19 amino acids. V gave up 4 bases and J gave up 4 bases, with 25 bases separating them. Sequenced by immunoSEQ multiplex PCR; TCRdb stores in-frame clones only, minus some. The data show 150,000 or so clones, roughly 90% seen once. The origin of this receptor is an adult in good health. The J gene is TRBJ1-4, the V gene TRBV7-9, with TRBD1 as a possible D gene (6 bases). The sequencing used peripheral blood, collected on day 0 of AZD1222 vaccination. The DNA for the CDR3 is TGTGCCAGCAGCTCGAAAATGGGGGGCCGAAATCTCCTTAATGAAAAACTGTTTTTT. It specifies CASSSKMGGRNLLNEKLFF.